The rows below give T cell receptor beta chains drawn from one sample of a study of blood T cell repertoires in COVID-19. Assay: immunoSEQ multiplex PCR; the TCRdb copy retains only in-frame clones and omits some. The sample contains some 250,000 clones, approximately 82% of which appear only once. Sequencing input: peripheral blood. Every receptor here comes from a middle-aged man with active or convalescent COVID-19. Both conserved end residues are trimmed from each CDR3.

cdr3_length	v_call	j_call	cdr3_aa
12	TRBV28	TRBJ1-4	ASSSGQGYEKLF
17	TRBV12-5	TRBJ2-2	ASVIWGGWGDLNTGELF
15	TRBV5-1	TRBJ1-1	ASSLRTGTGTDTEAF
13	TRBV7-9	TRBJ1-1	ASSLNQGGKTEAF
11	TRBV5-4	TRBJ1-2	ASSLGGGIGYT
13	TRBV5-1	TRBJ2-7	ASRTSPQGAYEQY
11	TRBV6-1	TRBJ1-2	ASDGTANYGYT
13	TRBV5-4	TRBJ2-7	ASSAGLANSYEQY
14	TRBV7-9	TRBJ2-2	ASSLSLAGADRELF
10	TRBV10-3	TRBJ1-4	AISQDRTELF
12	TRBV19	TRBJ2-3	ASSINRGADTQY
14	TRBV5-6	TRBJ1-5	ASSRRSGYSNQPQH
10	TRBV29-1	TRBJ2-7	SVERRGGEQY
11	TRBV30	TRBJ1-1	AWSVGRNTEAF
14	TRBV30	TRBJ1-2	ACLRDWEGTNYGYT
14	TRBV5-1	TRBJ2-1	ASSLSLTGRYNEQF
13	TRBV9	TRBJ1-1	ASSVDDYWNTEAF
13	TRBV21-1	TRBJ1-1	ASSKWTGRNTEAF
12	TRBV6-5	TRBJ2-7	ASSYSAGRYEQY
11	TRBV6-5	TRBJ1-5	ASSPRQGQPQH
12	TRBV6-2/TRBV6-3	TRBJ2-2	ASSYGENTGELF